This TCR beta chain was documented in a study of cytomegalovirus exposure and HLA in healthy donors. About the research overall: In an earlier analysis, approximately 120 million unique TCR beta sequences were found from about 180 million T cells.

A few counts support this clone. The CDR3 length is 14 residues. V lost 3 bases, J lost 2 bases, and 3 bases stayed unmatched. The germline V gene encodes CDR1 SGDLS and CDR2 YYNGEE. The primer mix had 60 Vbeta and 13 Jbeta primers. The data were produced by immunoSEQ multiplex PCR, yet TCRdb's version contains in-frame clones alone and is incomplete. Among 160,000 or so clones listed, less than 85% were seen once. The clonotype comes from a man aged 60 to 69 in good health and CMV-seronegative. Sequencing was performed on PBMCs. The chain has TRBV9 and TRBJ2-7, with TRBD1 identical over 9 bases. The DNA of the CDR3 is TGTGCCAGCAGCGCCCGGGACAGGGCCTACGAGCAGTACTTC. It specifies CASSARDRAYEQYF.